Following are 32 T cell receptor beta chains from one sample sequenced in a study of blood T cell repertoires in COVID-19 (TCRdb year 2020). The library was built by means of the immunoSEQ multiplex PCR assay. TCRdb provides this immuneACCESS table in a form limited to in-frame rearrangements. Some clones are lacking; in checked studies, under half of them reflect an unresolved V gene, and why the rest are absent is not known. The sample table contains under 300,000 clones; only one count was recorded for 80% to 90% of them. Roughly a sixth of the sample is held by the ten biggest clonotypes. The sequenced sample consisted of PBMCs or T cells enriched from blood (not recorded which). The source of these receptors is a man aged 18 to 30 who had recovered from COVID-19.

J is TRBJ2-3 and V is TRBV5-1; 7 nucleotides agree with TRBD2. The CDR3 covers 16 residues. In germline, CDR1 is SGHRS, CDR2 YFSETQ. V lost 2 bases to trimming and J lost 3 bases; unmatched junction nucleotides: 9. The CDR3 nucleotides read TGCGCCAGCAGCTTAGGAGTCCTAGCGGATACAGATACGCAGTATTTT. This translates into CASSLGVLADTDTQYF. Using reference TRBV5-1 and TRBJ2-3 for the parts outside the CDR3, the full variable domain is KAGVTQTPRYLIKTRGQQVTLSCSPISGHRSVSWYQQTPGQGLQFLFEYFSETQRNKGNFPGRFSGRQFSNSRSEMNVSTLELGDSALYLCASSLGVLADTDTQYFGPGTRLTVL.

J is TRBJ2-7 and V is TRBV6-5; the D gene is possibly TRBD2 (5 bases). V was cut by 3 bases and J by 3 bases, with 6 bases left in between. This CDR3 is 12 amino acids long. Per the germline V gene, CDR1 is MNHEY and CDR2 is SVGAGI. As DNA, the CDR3 is TGTGCCAGCAGTTATGAGGGCTACGAGCAGTACTTC. Translated: CASSYEGYEQYF.

This rearrangement joins TRBV18 to TRBJ1-1; the D gene is possibly TRBD1 (5 bases). With 2 bases removed from V and 5 bases from J, the gap between germline ends came to 12 bases. The CDR3 runs 14 residues. CDR1 is KGHSH, CDR2 LQKENI, per germline. The chain's CDR3 is CASSPRSGVTEAFF. The CDR3 DNA follows: TGTGCCAGCTCACCAAGATCGGGGGTTACTGAAGCTTTCTTT. Supplemented by reference TRBV18 and TRBJ1-1, the full variable domain reads NAGVMQNPRHLVRRRGQEARLRCSPMKGHSHVYWYRQLPEEGLKFMVYLQKENIIDESGMPKERFSAEFPKEGPSILRIQQVVRGDSAAYFCASSPRSGVTEAFFGQGTRLTVV.

This clone was observed a single time. The chain is built from TRBV7-6 and TRBJ2-1; TRBD2 matches 7 bases. V was pared by 3 bases and J by 0 bases, with 2 bases of the junction left unmatched. CDR1 and CDR2 (germline): SGHVS, FNYEAQ. The CDR3 spans 15 residues. The CDR3 is CASSFRTSSYNEQFF. CDR3 nucleotides: TGTGCCAGCAGCTTCAGGACTAGCTCCTACAATGAGCAGTTCTTC.

V and J are TRBV6-5 and TRBJ2-3; 7 bases agree with TRBD1. V dropped 7 bases and J dropped 8; count of bases not matched to a gene: 15. The CDR3 is 15 amino acids. CDR1 is MNHEY, CDR2 SVGAGI, per germline. CDR3 sequence reads: CASNPRRDSLITQYF. DNA for the CDR3: TGTGCCAGCAACCCTCGACGGGACAGCTTGATTACGCAGTATTTT.

The J gene is TRBJ1-2, the V gene TRBV7-2; perhaps TRBD1 as D (5 bases). The length of the CDR3 is 12 residues. V was pared by 5 bases and J by 4 bases, with 8 bases between. CDR1 is SGHTA and CDR2 is FQGNSA in the germline V gene. CDR3 sequence: CASSDQGYGYTF. DNA for the CDR3: TGTGCCAGCAGCGACCAGGGCTATGGCTACACCTTC.

The V gene is TRBV28, the J gene TRBJ1-4; 7 bases map to TRBD1. Germline CDR1 MDHEN, CDR2 SYDVKM. Germline trimming cut 6 bases from V and 5 bases from J; bases unmatched to any gene: 6. The CDR3 totals 14 residues. CDR3 protein: CASSSGTDNEKLFF. In nucleotides, the CDR3 is TGTGCCAGCAGCTCCGGGACAGACAATGAAAAACTGTTTTTT.

The V call is TRBV2, the J call TRBJ2-4; 7 bases match TRBD1. The germline V gene encodes CDR1 SNHLY and CDR2 FYNNEI. The CDR3 spans 14 residues. The V gene end was trimmed by 3 bases and the J gene end by 5 bases; junction bases not matched to a gene: 4. The CDR3 loop reads CASSETGSENIQYF. CDR3 coding DNA: TGTGCCAGCAGTGAGACAGGGTCGGAAAACATTCAGTACTTC.

This clone has only a few counts. The rearrangement uses TRBV5-8 and TRBJ2-7, with TRBD2 matching 13 bases. Germline V gene data show CDR1 as SGHTS and CDR2 as YDEGEE. The CDR3 runs 15 residues. V trimming: 5 bases; J trimming: 5 bases; junction bases outside the gene matches: 7. In DNA, the CDR3 is TGTGCCAGCAGTTACCCACTAGCGGGAGGGAACGAGCAGTACTTC. It specifies CASSYPLAGGNEQYF.

The table lists this clone with a count of one. This chain connects TRBV11-3 to TRBJ2-1, with 15 bases aligning to TRBD2. CDR3 length: 18 amino acids. Losses at the gene ends were 4 bases for V and 6 bases for J; bases not matched to a gene: 10. CDR1 is SGHNT and CDR2 is YENEEA in the germline V gene. The CDR3 spells CASSSPRTSGRAGNEQFF. CDR3 nucleotide sequence: TGTGCCAGCAGCTCTCCCCGGACTAGCGGGAGGGCCGGCAATGAGCAGTTCTTC.

V gene TRBV10-3 combines with J gene TRBJ2-1; the match to TRBD2 covers 8 bases. The CDR3 consists of 15 residues. J gave up 7 bases and V 4 bases, and 9 bases lay outside the gene matches. CDR1 is ENHRY, CDR2 SYGVKD, per germline. The CDR3 DNA follows: TGTGCCATCAGTGCCGGAGTAGCGGGGCTTAATGAGCAGTTCTTC. It encodes CAISAGVAGLNEQFF.

The rearrangement joins TRBV3-1 (or the pseudogene TRBV3-2) to TRBJ1-1; D perhaps matches TRBD1 (5 bases). There are 14 residues in the CDR3. V lost 8 bases, J lost 5 bases, and 18 bases lay in between. Germline V CDR1 and CDR2: LGHDT, YNNKEL (reference sequence). CDR3 loop: CASAEAGWSTEAFF. CDR3 nucleotides: TGTGCCAGCGCCGAGGCAGGGTGGAGTACTGAAGCTTTCTTT.

The CDR3 nucleotides are TGTGCCAGCAGGACCAGGGTATCCTATGGCTACACCTTC. Translation: CASRTRVSYGYTF. This chain links TRBV28 with TRBJ1-2; TRBD1 might be the D (5 bases). CDR1 MDHEN and CDR2 SYDVKM come from the germline V gene. The CDR3 length is 13 residues. V dropped 6 bases and J dropped 4 bases, with 12 bases sitting between them.

There are a few counts of this clone. J is TRBJ2-5 and V is TRBV7-9; 11 positions match TRBD2. The CDR3 sequence is 15 residues long. V lost 1 base to trimming and J lost 4 bases; unmatched junction nucleotides: 2. From germline, CDR1 is SEHNR and CDR2 FQNEAQ (reference sequence). CDR3: CASSLVLAGGETQYF. Here the CDR3 DNA reads TGTGCCAGCAGCTTAGTCCTAGCGGGAGGAGAGACCCAGTACTTC.

CDR3 bases: TGTGCCAGCAGCCTGGGAGCCACTGAGCAGTTCTTC. This codes for CASSLGATEQFF. This sequence joins TRBV11-3 and TRBJ2-1; TRBD2 is a possible D gene (5 bases). CDR1 is SGHNT and CDR2 is YENEEA in the germline V gene. V was clipped by 5 bases and J by 9 bases, with 11 bases between them. The CDR3 spans 12 residues.

This chain uses TRBV5-8 with TRBJ1-1; D is perhaps TRBD1 (5 bases). The CDR3 contains 14 residues. The V end lost 0 bases, the J end lost 6 bases, and 12 bases lay between the germline ends. Germline V gene lookup returns CDR1 SGHTS and CDR2 YDEGEE. Here the CDR3 DNA reads TGTGCCAGCAGCTTGGCACCTGCGGGGCCTGAAGCTTTCTTT. This encodes CASSLAPAGPEAFF.

The J gene is TRBJ1-4, the V gene TRBV27; a weak D match, TRBD1 (5 bases). Germline assignment: CDR1 MNHEY and CDR2 SMNVEV (reference sequence). The CDR3 length is 15 residues. V lost 5 bases and J lost 4, with 14 bases in between. CDR3 sequence: CASSRRLGVNEKLFF. CDR3 DNA sequence: TGTGCCAGCAGTCGGCGATTAGGGGTTAATGAAAAACTGTTTTTT.

This rearrangement joins TRBV12-3 or TRBV12-4 to TRBJ1-2; D is possibly TRBD1 (6 bases). With 8 bases removed from V and 1 base from J, the gap between germline ends came to 8 bases. The CDR3 contains 12 residues. The CDR3 region has the DNA TGTGCCAGCGGCAGGGGTAACTATGGCTACACCTTC. This sequence encodes CASGRGNYGYTF.

On this clone: Other DNA sequences in the sample encode the same CDR3. The genes are TRBV2 and TRBJ1-1, with D tentatively TRBD1 (5 bases). V was shortened by 4 bases and J by 3 bases, with 9 bases between the two germline ends. Germline V gene sequence: CDR1 SNHLY, CDR2 FYNNEI. The CDR3 is 13 amino acids. Here the CDR3 DNA reads TGTGCCAGCAGTGCAGGGTTAGACACTGAAGCTTTCTTT. Translating it yields CASSAGLDTEAFF.

This chain links TRBV12-1 with TRBJ2-7; the table's D call TRBD2 went unverified against the DNA. TRBV12-1 is a recognized pseudogene. This CDR3 has 15 amino acids. For the CDR3, the DNA is TGTGCCAGCAGCATTTTATGCTACCCCTCCTACGAGCAGTACTTC. This codes for CASSILCYPSYEQYF.

This chain connects TRBV28 to TRBJ2-7, with 9 bases lining up with TRBD1. From germline, CDR1 is MDHEN and CDR2 SYDVKM. With 7 bases clipped from V and 3 bases from J, the junction kept 10 bases outside the gene matches. This CDR3 is 15 amino acids long. As DNA, the CDR3 is TGTGCCAGCATCACCTCCGGGACAGGGTACTACGAGCAGTACTTC. Protein: CASITSGTGYYEQYF.

The V and J genes are TRBV11-2 and TRBJ2-5, with no clear D. The CDR3 is made up of 15 amino acids. CDR1 and CDR2 (germline): SGHAT, FQNNGV. V lost 0 bases to trimming and J lost 0 bases, with 8 bases between them. Here the CDR3 DNA reads TGTGCCAGCAGCTTAGAGGCAGTCTACCAAGAGACCCAGTACTTC. Its protein product is CASSLEAVYQETQYF.

V and J are TRBV11-2 and TRBJ1-5, with a weak D call TRBD1 (6 bases). CDR3 length equals 15 residues. The germline V gene encodes CDR1 SGHAT and CDR2 FQNNGV. Trimming took 0 bases from V and 7 from J, leaving 13 bases between them. The chain's CDR3 is CASSLDLGGGQPQHF. The CDR3 DNA sequence: TGTGCCAGCAGCTTAGACTTAGGGGGGGGACAGCCCCAGCATTTT. Full variable domain (remainder filled in from reference TRBV11-2 and TRBJ1-5): EAGVAQSPRYKIIEKRQSVAFWCNPISGHATLYWYQQILGQGPKLLIQFQNNGVVDDSQLPKDRFSAERLKGVDSTLKIQPAKLEDSAVYLCASSLDLGGGQPQHFGDGTRLSIL.

This sequence joins TRBV5-1 and TRBJ2-1; weak D call: TRBD2 (5 bases). The CDR3 length is 13 residues. In germline, CDR1 is SGHRS, CDR2 YFSETQ. The ends were cut back, 1 base at V and 6 bases at J, with 8 bases in the middle. The CDR3: CASSLPSSNEQFF. CDR3 coding DNA: TGCGCCAGCAGCTTGCCTAGCAGCAATGAGCAGTTCTTC.

The chain uses TRBV15 and TRBJ2-2; TRBD2 matches at 9 bases. The J segment lost 5 bases and the V segment lost 3 bases, leaving 7 bases of the junction unmatched. Per germline, CDR1 LNHNV and CDR2 YYDKDF (reference sequence). The CDR3 totals 16 residues. The chain's CDR3 is CATSRPAGGKTGELFF. CDR3 DNA: TGTGCCACCAGCAGGCCAGCGGGAGGAAAAACCGGGGAGCTGTTTTTT.

For the CDR3, the DNA is TGTGCCAGCAGCTTCCTACTTCAACAGTTGGACTATGGCTACACCTTC. Protein sequence: CASSFLLQQLDYGYTF. The rearrangement links TRBV7-9 to TRBJ1-2; no reliable D call. The germline V gene has CDR1 SEHNR and CDR2 FQNEAQ (reference sequence). CDR3 size: 16 residues. V was cut by 3 bases and J by 3 bases, with 17 bases left in between. The full variable domain, in which reference TRBV7-9 and TRBJ1-2 provide the parts outside the CDR3, is DTGVSQNPRHKITKRGQNVTFRCDPISEHNRLYWYRQTLGQGPEFLTYFQNEAQLEKSRLLSDRFSAERPKGSFSTLEIQRTEQGDSAMYLCASSFLLQQLDYGYTFGSGTRLTVV.

The CDR3: CASTRQGAGYTF. The CDR3 bases are TGTGCCAGCACCCGACAGGGGGCAGGCTACACCTTC. This rearrangement joins TRBV6-5 to TRBJ1-2; 10 bases fit TRBD1. This CDR3 region has 12 residues. V was clipped by 7 bases and J by 8 bases; unmatched bases: 4. Germline CDR1 MNHEY, CDR2 SVGAGI.

This chain links TRBV3-1 (or the pseudogene TRBV3-2) with TRBJ2-3, with TRBD2 identical over 9 bases. Trimming at V came to 5 bases and at J to 5 bases, leaving 8 bases not matched to a gene. Looked up from germline, CDR1 is LGHDT and CDR2 is YNNKEL (reference sequence). The CDR3 spans 15 residues. The CDR3 nucleotides are TGTGCCAGCAGCTTGGCGGGGGGGCAAAAAGATACGCAGTATTTT. Protein product: CASSLAGGQKDTQYF.

The chain has TRBV27 and TRBJ1-4, with 7 bases identical to TRBD1. The CDR3 totals 14 residues. The germline V gene has CDR1 MNHEY and CDR2 SMNVEV (reference sequence). V lost 4 bases to trimming and J lost 5 bases; unmatched junction nucleotides: 4. CDR3 nucleotide sequence: TGTGCCAGCAGTTCGGGACAGCCGAATGAAAAACTGTTTTTT. Protein sequence: CASSSGQPNEKLFF.

V usage is TRBV27 and J usage is TRBJ2-7, with TRBD1 matching 9 bases. Per germline, CDR1 MNHEY and CDR2 SMNVEV (reference sequence). There are 13 residues in the CDR3. Losses at the gene ends were 6 bases for V and 5 bases for J; bases not matched to a gene: 5. The DNA for the CDR3 is TGTGCCAGCAGCCTTGGGACAGGGCACGAGCAGTACTTC. This sequence encodes CASSLGTGHEQYF.

In this sample, this clone turned up a few times. The genes are TRBV3-1 (or the pseudogene TRBV3-2) and TRBJ1-6; 7 positions agree with TRBD1. This CDR3 has 14 amino acids. Germline assignment: CDR1 LGHDT and CDR2 YNNKEL (reference sequence). Losses at the gene ends were 1 base for V and 7 bases for J; bases not matched to a gene: 1. The CDR3 DNA sequence: TGTGCCAGCAGCCAAGCGACAGGGAATTCACCCCTCCACTTT. Amino acids: CASSQATGNSPLHF.

This sequence joins TRBV28 and TRBJ2-1; tentative D call: TRBD1 (6 bases). The germline V gene encodes CDR1 MDHEN and CDR2 SYDVKM. This CDR3 spans 13 amino acids. V lost 6 bases and J 4 bases, leaving 10 bases between the germline ends. The CDR3 nucleotides are TGTGCCAGCAGATGGACAGCTTACAATGAGCAGTTCTTC. It specifies CASRWTAYNEQFF.